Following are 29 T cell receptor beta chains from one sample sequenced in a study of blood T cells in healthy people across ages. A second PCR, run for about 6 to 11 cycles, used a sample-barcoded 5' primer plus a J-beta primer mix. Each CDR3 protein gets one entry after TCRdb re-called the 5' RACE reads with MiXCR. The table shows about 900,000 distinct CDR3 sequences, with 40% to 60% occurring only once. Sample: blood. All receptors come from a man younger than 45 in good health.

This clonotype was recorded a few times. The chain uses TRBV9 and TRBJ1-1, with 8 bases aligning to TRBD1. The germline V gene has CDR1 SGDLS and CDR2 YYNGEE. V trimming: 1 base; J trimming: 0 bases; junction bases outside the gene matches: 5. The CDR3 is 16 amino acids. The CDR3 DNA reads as TGTGCCAGCAGCGTAAGAGCACAGGGGGTGAACACTGAAGCTTTCTTT. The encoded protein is CASSVRAQGVNTEAFF.

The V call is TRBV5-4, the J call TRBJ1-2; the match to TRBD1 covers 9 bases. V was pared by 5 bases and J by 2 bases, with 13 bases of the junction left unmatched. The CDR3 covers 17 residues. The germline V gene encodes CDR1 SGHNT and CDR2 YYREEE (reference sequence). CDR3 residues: CASSLPGTGIQNYGYTF. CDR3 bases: TGTGCCAGCAGTTTGCCCGGGACAGGGATCCAGAACTATGGCTACACCTTC.

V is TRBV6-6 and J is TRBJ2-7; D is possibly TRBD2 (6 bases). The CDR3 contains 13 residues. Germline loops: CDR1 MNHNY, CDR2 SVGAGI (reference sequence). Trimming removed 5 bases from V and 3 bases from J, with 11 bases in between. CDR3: CASSARGFYEQYF. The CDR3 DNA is TGTGCCAGCAGTGCCCGGGGGTTCTACGAGCAGTACTTC.

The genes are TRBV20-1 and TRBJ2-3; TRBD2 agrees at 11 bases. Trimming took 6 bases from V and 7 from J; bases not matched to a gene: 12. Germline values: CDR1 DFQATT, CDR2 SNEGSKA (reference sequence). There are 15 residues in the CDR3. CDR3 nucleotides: TGCAGTGCAGAACTAGCGGGGGCCAACAGAAATACGCAGTATTTT. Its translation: CSAELAGANRNTQYF.

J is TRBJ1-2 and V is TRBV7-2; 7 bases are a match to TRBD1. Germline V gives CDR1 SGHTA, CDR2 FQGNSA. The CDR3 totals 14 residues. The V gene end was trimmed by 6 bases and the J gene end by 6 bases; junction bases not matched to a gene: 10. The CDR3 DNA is TGTGCCAGCAGTCCTACGGACAGGCCCCATGGCTACACCTTC. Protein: CASSPTDRPHGYTF.

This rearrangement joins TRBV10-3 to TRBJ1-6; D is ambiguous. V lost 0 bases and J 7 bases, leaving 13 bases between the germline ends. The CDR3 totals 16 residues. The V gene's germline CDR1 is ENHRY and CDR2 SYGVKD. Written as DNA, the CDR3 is TGTGCCATCAGTGAGTCCTCCGGGGTATACAATTCACCCCTCCACTTT. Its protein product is CAISESSGVYNSPLHF.

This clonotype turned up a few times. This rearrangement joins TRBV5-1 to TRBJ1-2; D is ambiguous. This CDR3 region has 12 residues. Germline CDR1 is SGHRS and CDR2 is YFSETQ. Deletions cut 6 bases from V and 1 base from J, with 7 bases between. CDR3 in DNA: TGCGCCAGCACGGCTGATAACTATGGCTACACCTTC. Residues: CASTADNYGYTF. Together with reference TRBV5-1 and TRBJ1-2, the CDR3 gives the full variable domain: KAGVTQTPRYLIKTRGQQVTLSCSPISGHRSVSWYQQTPGQGLQFLFEYFSETQRNKGNFPGRFSGRQFSNSRSEMNVSTLELGDSALYLCASTADNYGYTFGSGTRLTVV.

CDR3 protein: CASSQRGSNTEAFF. The CDR3 nucleotides read TGTGCCAGCAGCCAACGGGGATCGAACACTGAAGCTTTCTTT. The chain recombines TRBV3-1 with TRBJ1-1, with no clear D. Trimming took 2 bases from V and 1 from J, leaving 8 bases between them. The length of the CDR3 is 14 residues. Germline lookup yields CDR1 LGHDT and CDR2 YNNKEL (reference sequence).

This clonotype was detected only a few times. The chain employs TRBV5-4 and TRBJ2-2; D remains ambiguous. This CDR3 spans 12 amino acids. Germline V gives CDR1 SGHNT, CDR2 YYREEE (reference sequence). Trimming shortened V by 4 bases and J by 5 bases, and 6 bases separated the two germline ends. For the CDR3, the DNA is TGTGCCAGCAGCCGAGCGACCGGGGAGCTGTTTTTT. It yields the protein CASSRATGELFF.

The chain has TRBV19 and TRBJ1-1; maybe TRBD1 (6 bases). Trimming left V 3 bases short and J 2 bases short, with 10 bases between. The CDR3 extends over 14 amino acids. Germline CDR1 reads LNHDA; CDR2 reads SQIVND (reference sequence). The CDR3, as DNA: TGTGCCAGTAGTATTACAGGGACTAACACTGAAGCTTTCTTT. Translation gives CASSITGTNTEAFF.

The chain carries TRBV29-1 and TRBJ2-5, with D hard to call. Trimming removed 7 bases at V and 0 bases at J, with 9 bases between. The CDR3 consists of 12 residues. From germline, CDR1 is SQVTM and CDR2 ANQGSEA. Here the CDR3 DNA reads TGCAGCGCTACACATCACCAAGAGACCCAGTACTTC. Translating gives CSATHHQETQYF. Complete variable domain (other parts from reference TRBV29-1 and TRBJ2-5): SAVISQKPSRDICQRGTSLTIQCQVDSQVTMMFWYRQQPGQSLTLIATANQGSEATYESGFVIDKFPISRPNLTFSTLTVSNMSPEDSSIYLCSATHHQETQYFGPGTRLLVL.

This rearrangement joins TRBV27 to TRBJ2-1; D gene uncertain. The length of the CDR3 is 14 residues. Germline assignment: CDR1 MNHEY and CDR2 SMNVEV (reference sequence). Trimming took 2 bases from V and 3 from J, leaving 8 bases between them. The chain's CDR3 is CASSLGRLYNEQFF. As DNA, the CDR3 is TGTGCCAGCAGTTTAGGTAGACTCTACAATGAGCAGTTCTTC.

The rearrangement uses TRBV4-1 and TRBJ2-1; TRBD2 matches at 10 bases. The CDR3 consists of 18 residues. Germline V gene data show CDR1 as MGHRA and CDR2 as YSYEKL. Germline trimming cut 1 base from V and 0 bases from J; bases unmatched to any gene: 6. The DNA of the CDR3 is TGCGCCAGCAGCCAAGTTGGGTGGACTAGCGGCTCCTACAATGAGCAGTTCTTC. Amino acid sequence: CASSQVGWTSGSYNEQFF.

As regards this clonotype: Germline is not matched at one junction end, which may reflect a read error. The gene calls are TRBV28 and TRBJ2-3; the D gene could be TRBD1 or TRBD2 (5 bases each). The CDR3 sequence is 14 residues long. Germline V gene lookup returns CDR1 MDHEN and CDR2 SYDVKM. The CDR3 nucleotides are TGTGCCAGCAGTTTCGAGGGGCCCACAGATACGGAGTATTTT. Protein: CASSFEGPTDTEYF.

This CDR3 is CSASAGARPTYNEQFF. The CDR3 DNA reads as TGCAGTGCTTCAGCTGGCGCCAGACCTACCTACAATGAGCAGTTCTTC. The chain uses TRBV20-1 and TRBJ2-1; no clear D gene. Trimming removed 5 bases from V and 2 bases from J, with 19 bases in between. Germline V CDR1 and CDR2: DFQATT, SNEGSKA (reference sequence). The CDR3 extends over 16 amino acids.

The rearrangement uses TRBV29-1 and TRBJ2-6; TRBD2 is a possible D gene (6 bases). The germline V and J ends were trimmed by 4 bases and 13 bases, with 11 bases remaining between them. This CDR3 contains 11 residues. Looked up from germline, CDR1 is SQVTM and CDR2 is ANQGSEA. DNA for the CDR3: TGCAGCGTTGGGACGGGGGAAGTCCTGACTTTC. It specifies CSVGTGEVLTF.

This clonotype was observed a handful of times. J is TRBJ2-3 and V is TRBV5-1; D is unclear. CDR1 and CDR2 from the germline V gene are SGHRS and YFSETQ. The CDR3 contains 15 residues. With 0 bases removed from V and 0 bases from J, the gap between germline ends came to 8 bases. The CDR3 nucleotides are TGCGCCAGCAGCTTGGTACTACCTAGCACAGATACGCAGTATTTT. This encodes CASSLVLPSTDTQYF.

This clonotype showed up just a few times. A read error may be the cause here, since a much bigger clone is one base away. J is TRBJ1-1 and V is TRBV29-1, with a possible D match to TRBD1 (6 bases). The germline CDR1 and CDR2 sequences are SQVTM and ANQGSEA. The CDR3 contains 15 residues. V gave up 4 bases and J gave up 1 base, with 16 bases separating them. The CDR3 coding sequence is TGCAGCGTTGTGGGGGGGCGGGCTACGAACACTGAAGCTTTCTTT. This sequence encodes CSVVGGRATNTEAFF.

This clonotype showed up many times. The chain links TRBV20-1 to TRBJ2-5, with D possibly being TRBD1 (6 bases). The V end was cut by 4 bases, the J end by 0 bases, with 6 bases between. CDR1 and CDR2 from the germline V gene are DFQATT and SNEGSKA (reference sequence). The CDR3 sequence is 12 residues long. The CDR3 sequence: CSATGDQETQYF. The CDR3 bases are TGCAGTGCTACAGGGGACCAAGAGACCCAGTACTTC.

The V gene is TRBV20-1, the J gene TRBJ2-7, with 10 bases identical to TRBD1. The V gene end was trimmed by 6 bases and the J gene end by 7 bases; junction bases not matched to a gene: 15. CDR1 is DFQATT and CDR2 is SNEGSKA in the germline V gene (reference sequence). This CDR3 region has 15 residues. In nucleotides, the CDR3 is TGCAGTGCGAGGACCTCCGGGACAGGGGTTCGGGAGCAGTACTTC. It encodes CSARTSGTGVREQYF.

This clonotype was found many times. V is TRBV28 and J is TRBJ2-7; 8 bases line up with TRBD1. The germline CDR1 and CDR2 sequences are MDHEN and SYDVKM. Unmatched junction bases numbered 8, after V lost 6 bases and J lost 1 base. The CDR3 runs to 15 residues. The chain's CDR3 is CASSPVDRDSYEQYF. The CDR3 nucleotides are TGTGCCAGCAGCCCTGTGGACAGGGATTCCTACGAGCAGTACTTC.

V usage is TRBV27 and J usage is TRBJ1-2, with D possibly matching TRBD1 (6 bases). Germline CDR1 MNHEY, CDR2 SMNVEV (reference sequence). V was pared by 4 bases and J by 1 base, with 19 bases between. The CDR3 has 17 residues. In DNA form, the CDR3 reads TGTGCCAGCAGTTCTCTTTTGCATGGGGGCGGTAACTATGGCTACACCTTC. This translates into CASSSLLHGGGNYGYTF.

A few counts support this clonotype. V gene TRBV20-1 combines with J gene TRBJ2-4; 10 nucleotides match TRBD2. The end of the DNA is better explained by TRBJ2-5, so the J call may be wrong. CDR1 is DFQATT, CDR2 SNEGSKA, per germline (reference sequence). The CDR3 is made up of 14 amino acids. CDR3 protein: CSAGRTSGSETQYF. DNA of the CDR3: TGCAGTGCTGGCCGGACTAGCGGTTCTGAGACCCAGTACTTC.

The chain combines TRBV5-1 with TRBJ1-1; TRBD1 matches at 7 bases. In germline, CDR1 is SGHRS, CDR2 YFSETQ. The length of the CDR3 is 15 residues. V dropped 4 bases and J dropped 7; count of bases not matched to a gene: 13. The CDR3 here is CASSPKGQADFEAFF. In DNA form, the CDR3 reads TGCGCCAGCAGCCCCAAAGGACAGGCGGATTTTGAAGCTTTCTTT.

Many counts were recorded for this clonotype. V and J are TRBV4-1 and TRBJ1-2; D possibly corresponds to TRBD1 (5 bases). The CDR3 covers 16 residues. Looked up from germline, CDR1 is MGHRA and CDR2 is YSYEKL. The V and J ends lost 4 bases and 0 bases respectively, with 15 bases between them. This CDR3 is CASSREKTVSNYGYTF. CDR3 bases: TGCGCCAGCAGCCGCGAGAAGACAGTCTCTAACTATGGCTACACCTTC.

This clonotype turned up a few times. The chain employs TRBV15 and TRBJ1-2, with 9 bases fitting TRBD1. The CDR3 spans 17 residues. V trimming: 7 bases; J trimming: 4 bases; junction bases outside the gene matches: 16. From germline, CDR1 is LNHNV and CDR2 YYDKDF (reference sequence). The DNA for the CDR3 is TGTGCCACCACCCAATCCGAGCCTGGGACAGGGATCTATGGCTACACCTTC. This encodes CATTQSEPGTGIYGYTF.

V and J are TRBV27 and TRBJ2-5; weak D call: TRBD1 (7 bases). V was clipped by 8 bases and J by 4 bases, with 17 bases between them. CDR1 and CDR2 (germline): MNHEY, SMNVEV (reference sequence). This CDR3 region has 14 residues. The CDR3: CASAQGGLGETQYF. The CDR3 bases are TGTGCCAGCGCGCAGGGGGGATTGGGAGAGACCCAGTACTTC.

The CDR3 sequence is CASKQGARATEAFF. In DNA, the CDR3 is TGTGCCAGCAAACAGGGGGCTCGGGCCACTGAAGCTTTCTTT. The chain is built from TRBV12-3 or TRBV12-4 and TRBJ1-1; TRBD1 matches at 9 bases. The V gene end was trimmed by 7 bases and the J gene end by 4 bases; junction bases not matched to a gene: 7. CDR3 length equals 14 residues.

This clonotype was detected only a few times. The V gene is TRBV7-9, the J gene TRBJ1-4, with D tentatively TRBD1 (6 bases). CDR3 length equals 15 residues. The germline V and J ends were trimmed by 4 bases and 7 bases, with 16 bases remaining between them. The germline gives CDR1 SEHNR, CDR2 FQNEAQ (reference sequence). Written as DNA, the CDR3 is TGTGCCAGCAGCTCCGCCACAGGGACGGGTGAAAAACTGTTTTTT. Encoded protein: CASSSATGTGEKLFF. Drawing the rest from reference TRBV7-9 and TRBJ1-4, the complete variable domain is DTGVSQNPRHKITKRGQNVTFRCDPISEHNRLYWYRQTLGQGPEFLTYFQNEAQLEKSRLLSDRFSAERPKGSFSTLEIQRTEQGDSAMYLCASSSATGTGEKLFFGSGTQLSVL.